This TCR beta chain came from a study of blood T cells in healthy people across ages. Next came a second PCR, run for about 6 to 11 cycles, which used a sample-barcoded 5' primer along with a J-beta primer mix. Each cDNA molecule, via a template-switch adaptor with 12 random nucleotides, was tagged. TCRdb re-analysed the 5' RACE reads in MiXCR, keeping a single row per CDR3 protein. The sample has just over 800,000 distinct CDR3 sequences, around 68% seen once; the top ten hold about a quarter. This sequence originates from a man aged 25-45 years in good health. The specimen was blood.

CDR3 amino acids: CASSGEGLIEKLFF. Written as DNA, the CDR3 is TGTGCCAGCAGTGGGGAGGGTCTGATAGAAAAACTGTTTTTT. The chain links TRBV6-1 to TRBJ1-4; D is unclear. CDR3 length equals 14 residues. Trimming stripped 4 bases from V and 8 bases from J, with 14 bases between. Germline V lookup: CDR1 MNHNS, CDR2 SASEGT.